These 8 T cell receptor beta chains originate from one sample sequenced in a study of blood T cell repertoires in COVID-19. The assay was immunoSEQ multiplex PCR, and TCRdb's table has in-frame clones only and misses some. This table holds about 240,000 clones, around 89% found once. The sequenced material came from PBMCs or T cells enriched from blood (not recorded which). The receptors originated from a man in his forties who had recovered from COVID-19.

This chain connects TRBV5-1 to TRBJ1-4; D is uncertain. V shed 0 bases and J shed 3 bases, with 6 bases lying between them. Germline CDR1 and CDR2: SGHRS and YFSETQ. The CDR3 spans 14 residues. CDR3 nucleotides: TGCGCCAGCAGCTTGGCAGGCCCTAATGAAAAACTGTTTTTT. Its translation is CASSLAGPNEKLFF.

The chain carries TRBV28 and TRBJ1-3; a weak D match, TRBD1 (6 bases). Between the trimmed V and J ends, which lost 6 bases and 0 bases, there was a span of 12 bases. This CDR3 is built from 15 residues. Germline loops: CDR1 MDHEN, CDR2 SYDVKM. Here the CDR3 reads CASRGPGDSGNTIYF. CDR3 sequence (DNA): TGTGCCAGCAGAGGCCCAGGGGACTCTGGAAACACCATATATTTT.

As DNA, the CDR3 is TGTGCCAGCACCCAAAGCGGTAACTCCTACGAGCAGTACTTC. Protein: CASTQSGNSYEQYF. This chain connects TRBV11-2 to TRBJ2-7, with D possibly matching TRBD2 (5 bases). CDR1 and CDR2 from the germline V gene are SGHAT and FQNNGV. Deletions cut 7 bases from V and 0 bases from J, with 13 bases between. This CDR3 has 14 amino acids.

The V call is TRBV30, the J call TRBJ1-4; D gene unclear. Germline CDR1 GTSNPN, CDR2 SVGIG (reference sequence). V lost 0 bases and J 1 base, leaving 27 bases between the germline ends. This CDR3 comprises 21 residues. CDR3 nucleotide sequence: TGTGCCTGGAGTGTACTGGTGGTTCGGGCCTGGGAGGTAGAAACTAATGAAAAACTGTTTTTT. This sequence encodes CAWSVLVVRAWEVETNEKLFF. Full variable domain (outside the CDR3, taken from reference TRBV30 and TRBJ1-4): SQTIHQWPATLVQPVGSPLSLECTVEGTSNPNLYWYRQAAGRGLQLLFYSVGIGQISSEVPQNLSASRPQDRQFILSSKKLLLSDSGFYLCAWSVLVVRAWEVETNEKLFFGSGTQLSVL.

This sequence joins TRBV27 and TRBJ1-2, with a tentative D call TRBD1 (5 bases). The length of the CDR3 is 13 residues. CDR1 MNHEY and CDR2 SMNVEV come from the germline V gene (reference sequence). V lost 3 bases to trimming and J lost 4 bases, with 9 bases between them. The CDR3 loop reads CASSLGEGYGYTF. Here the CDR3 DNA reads TGTGCCAGCAGTTTGGGGGAGGGCTATGGCTACACCTTC.

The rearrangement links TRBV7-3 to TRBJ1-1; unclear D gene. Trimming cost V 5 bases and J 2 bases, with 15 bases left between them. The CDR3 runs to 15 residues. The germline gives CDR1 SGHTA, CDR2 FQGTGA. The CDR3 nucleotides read TGTGCCAGCAGCCTAATGGGCCGGGGTAACACTGAAGCTTTCTTT. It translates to CASSLMGRGNTEAFF.

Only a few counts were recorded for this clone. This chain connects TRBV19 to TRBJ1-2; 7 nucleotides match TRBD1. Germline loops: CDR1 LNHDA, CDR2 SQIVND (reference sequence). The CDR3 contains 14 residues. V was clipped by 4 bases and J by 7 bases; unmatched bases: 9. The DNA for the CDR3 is TGTGCCAGTAGTAAAGACAGGGTTTCTGGTGGCTACACCTTC. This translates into CASSKDRVSGGYTF.

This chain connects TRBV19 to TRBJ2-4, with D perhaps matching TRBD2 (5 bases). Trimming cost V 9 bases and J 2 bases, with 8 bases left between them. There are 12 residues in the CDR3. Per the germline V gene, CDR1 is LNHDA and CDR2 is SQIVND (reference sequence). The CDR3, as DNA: TGTGCCAGCCGGGATCCCAAAAACATTCAGTACTTC. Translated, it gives CASRDPKNIQYF.